A selection of T cell receptor beta chains follows, all from one sample in a study of cytomegalovirus exposure and HLA in healthy donors. Profiled with immunoSEQ multiplex PCR; TCRdb holds only in-frame clones, not every one. The sample has over 150,000 clones; around three quarters are singletons. Material: PBMCs. These receptor sequences come from a middle-aged woman in good health and CMV-seronegative. CDR3s include the opening cysteine and the closing phenylalanine or tryptophan. A D gene is named only where the DNA matches it firmly. Clone sizes are given selectively: once, few, many, or a class where the clone is expanded.

CASSRRTGAYNEKLFF,TGTGCCAGCAGTAGACGTACAGGGGCCTATAATGAAAAACTGTTTTTT,TRBV6-6,TRBJ1-4,.,TRBD1
CASNPGGSSETQYF,TGTGCCAGCAACCCGGGGGGTAGCTCAGAGACCCAGTACTTC,TRBV28,TRBJ2-5,few,TRBD2
CATSRNPRLEGYTF,TGTGCCACCAGCAGGAACCCCAGACTAGAGGGCTACACCTTC,TRBV15,TRBJ1-2,once,.
CASSFKGANKNIQYF,TGTGCCAGCAGTTTTAAGGGGGCAAACAAAAACATTCAGTACTTC,TRBV27,TRBJ2-4,.,TRBD1
CASSPRKEEQYF,TGTGCCAGCAGTCCTCGTAAGGAGGAGCAGTACTTC,TRBV28,TRBJ2-5,.,.
CASRRGFMNTEAFF,TGTGCCAGCAGGCGAGGGTTCATGAACACTGAAGCTTTCTTT,TRBV6-5,TRBJ1-1,.,.
CASSRDSPPMYTF,TGTGCCAGCAGCCGGGACAGTCCCCCAATGTACACCTTC,TRBV5-5,TRBJ1-2,.,TRBD1
CASSFAGTGTYEQYF,TGTGCCAGCAGTTTTGCCGGGACAGGGACTTACGAGCAGTACTTC,TRBV27,TRBJ2-7,few,TRBD1
CASSFRGGGTDTQYF,TGCGCCAGCAGCTTTCGGGGAGGGGGCACAGATACGCAGTATTTT,TRBV4-1,TRBJ2-3,.,TRBD2
CASGQSFTDTQYF,TGTGCCAGCGGGCAGAGTTTCACAGATACGCAGTATTTT,TRBV9,TRBJ2-3,.,.
CASSPDRVDYGYTF,TGTGCCAGCAGCCCCGACAGGGTGGACTATGGCTACACCTTC,TRBV6-5,TRBJ1-2,.,TRBD1
CASRQVGNQPQHF,TGTGCCAGCCGCCAGGTGGGCAATCAGCCCCAGCATTTT,TRBV6-1,TRBJ1-5,few,.
CSVTPPTGMGNIQYF,TGCAGCGTGACCCCCCCAACAGGGATGGGAAACATTCAGTACTTC,TRBV29-1,TRBJ2-4,.,.
CASSAETGDYGYTF,TGTGCCAGCAGCGCAGAGACAGGGGACTATGGCTACACCTTC,TRBV9,TRBJ1-2,.,TRBD1
CASSYPGQGRYGYTF,TGTGCCAGCAGTTACCCAGGACAGGGGCGCTATGGCTACACCTTC,TRBV6-6,TRBJ1-2,.,TRBD1
CASSSTEREATDTQYF,TGTGCCAGCAGCTCGACCGAGCGGGAGGCCACAGATACGCAGTATTTT,TRBV11-2,TRBJ2-3,.,TRBD2
CASSLAQQGYNYGYTF,TGTGCCAGCAGCTTGGCCCAGCAGGGGTATAACTATGGCTACACCTTC,TRBV5-5,TRBJ1-2,.,.
CASSLGQGGAFF,TGTGCCAGCAGCTTAGGTCAGGGGGGAGCTTTCTTT,TRBV11-2,TRBJ1-1,once,TRBD1
CASSPRGNEDQPQHF,TGCGCCAGCAGCCCTCGAGGGAACGAGGATCAGCCCCAGCATTTT,TRBV5-1,TRBJ1-5,once,.
CASTFGVGGGYTF,TGTGCCAGCACCTTCGGGGTAGGAGGTGGCTACACCTTC,TRBV9,TRBJ1-2,.,.
CASSWGGQEETQYF,TGTGCCAGCAGCTGGGGGGGACAGGAAGAGACCCAGTACTTC,TRBV5-6,TRBJ2-5,.,.
CASSSPDRVFAGYTF,TGTGCCAGCAGCTCACCGGACAGGGTTTTTGCTGGCTACACCTTC,TRBV7-2,TRBJ1-2,.,TRBD1
CASSRIGRDREAFF,TGTGCCAGCAGTCGTATAGGGCGGGACAGAGAAGCTTTCTTT,TRBV27,TRBJ1-1,.,TRBD1
CASQWGTGTRVNEQYF,TGTGCCAGCCAATGGGGTACCGGGACTAGAGTAAACGAGCAGTACTTC,TRBV11-2,TRBJ2-7,.,TRBD2
CASSVGPDTEAFF,TGTGCCAGCAGCGTAGGGCCCGACACTGAAGCTTTCTTT,TRBV9,TRBJ1-1,.,.
CASSLGVTSRGGSTEAFF,TGTGCCAGCAGCTTAGGAGTTACGAGTCGAGGGGGAAGCACTGAAGCTTTCTTT,TRBV11-2,TRBJ1-1,.,.
CASSEGQGASPLHF,TGTGCCAGCAGTGAGGGACAGGGGGCTTCACCCCTCCACTTT,TRBV6-1,TRBJ1-6,.,TRBD1
CASRATVSGTEAFF,TGTGCCAGCAGAGCGACGGTTTCGGGCACTGAAGCTTTCTTT,TRBV5-6,TRBJ1-1,.,.
CASSQGQPNTGELFF,TGTGCCAGCAGCCAGGGACAGCCGAACACCGGGGAGCTGTTTTTT,TRBV2,TRBJ2-2,.,TRBD1
CASRTPQGRNSPLHF,TGTGCCAGTAGGACCCCACAGGGTAGGAATTCACCCCTCCACTTT,TRBV19,TRBJ1-6,.,.
CASSGRSGQGLTDTQYF,TGTGCCAGCAGTGGTAGGTCCGGACAGGGTCTCACAGATACGCAGTATTTT,TRBV6-1,TRBJ2-3,.,TRBD1
CASSPGWDEQYF,TGTGCCAGCAGCCCGGGTTGGGACGAGCAGTACTTC,TRBV7-9,TRBJ2-7,.,.
CASSKEGTGSNYGYTF,TGTGCCAGCAGCAAAGAAGGGACAGGCTCTAACTATGGCTACACCTTC,TRBV21-1,TRBJ1-2,.,.
CASGGWDRGAEAFF,TGTGCCAGCGGGGGATGGGACAGGGGCGCTGAAGCTTTCTTT,TRBV25-1,TRBJ1-1,once,TRBD1
CASSLGRNNEQFF,TGTGCCAGTAGTCTAGGGCGGAACAATGAGCAGTTCTTC,TRBV19,TRBJ2-1,.,.
CASSLTIRETEAFF,TGTGCCAGCAGCCTCACGATCAGGGAAACTGAAGCTTTCTTT,TRBV6-5,TRBJ1-1,once,.
CATQLSRDSHEQYF,TGTGCCACCCAGCTATCCCGGGACAGCCACGAGCAGTACTTC,TRBV2,TRBJ2-7,.,TRBD1
CASSGSGDGYTF,TGTGCCAGCTCGGGATCGGGGGATGGCTACACCTTC,TRBV18,TRBJ1-2,.,.
CASTSPGGEAFF,TGCGCCAGCACCTCGCCCGGGGGTGAAGCTTTCTTT,TRBV5-1,TRBJ1-1,few,.
CASSALEIGGDTQYF,TGTGCCAGCAGCGCGCTCGAGATCGGGGGGGATACGCAGTATTTT,TRBV7-6,TRBJ2-3,.,TRBD2
CASRDPGAYEQYF,TGCGCCAGCAGGGATCCGGGGGCCTACGAGCAGTACTTC,TRBV5-1,TRBJ2-7,.,.
CAWSVGQVQTTEAFF,TGTGCCTGGAGTGTAGGACAGGTCCAGACCACTGAAGCTTTCTTT,TRBV30,TRBJ1-1,.,TRBD1
CAWSTGLDQPQHF,TGTGCCTGGAGTACAGGTTTGGATCAGCCCCAGCATTTT,TRBV30,TRBJ1-5,.,.
CASDRGPEPQHF,TGTGCCAGCGACAGGGGGCCGGAGCCCCAGCATTTT,TRBV6-5,TRBJ1-5,few,TRBD1
CASSQVPLLLAKNIQYF,TGCGCCAGCAGCCAAGTCCCCCTCCTCCTAGCCAAAAACATTCAGTACTTC,TRBV4-1,TRBJ2-4,.,.
CASNPWTSGSYEQYF,TGTGCCAGCAACCCTTGGACTAGCGGGAGCTACGAGCAGTACTTC,TRBV5-6,TRBJ2-7,.,TRBD2
CAGGRLEAFF,TGTGCAGGGGGTAGACTTGAAGCTTTCTTT,TRBV28,TRBJ1-1,.,.
CASSKRRRAKAIQPQHF,TGTGCCAGCAGCAAAAGGCGCAGGGCTAAAGCAATTCAGCCCCAGCATTTT,TRBV21-1,TRBJ1-5,few,.
CASSSTVTNEKLFF,TGTGCCAGCAGTTCGACAGTTACTAATGAAAAACTGTTTTTT,TRBV6-5,TRBJ1-4,few,.
CASSQTGPVDTGELFF,TGCGCCAGCAGCCAGACAGGGCCGGTGGACACCGGGGAGCTGTTTTTT,TRBV5-1,TRBJ2-2,.,TRBD1
CASSPVTGRWEQYF,TGTGCCAGCAGCCCCGTAACAGGGCGGTGGGAGCAGTACTTC,TRBV2,TRBJ2-7,.,.
CASSLCRVAGNTIYF,TGTGCCAGCAGTTTATGTCGGGTAGCTGGAAACACCATATATTTT,TRBV27,TRBJ1-3,.,.
CASKRASGVYNEQFF,TGTGCCAGCAAGCGGGCTAGCGGGGTGTACAATGAGCAGTTCTTC,TRBV6-1,TRBJ2-1,.,TRBD2
CASSPGFLEQYF,TGTGCCAGCAGCCCCGGGTTCCTCGAGCAGTACTTC,TRBV5-6,TRBJ2-7,.,.
CASSKTGWNTGELFF,TGTGCCAGTAGTAAGACAGGGTGGAACACCGGGGAGCTGTTTTTT,TRBV19,TRBJ2-2,.,TRBD1